This TCR beta chain was captured in a study of T cells in Graves' hyperthyroidism and ophthalmopathy. Whole-study results and caveats: Ophthalmopathy was distinguished from stable hyperthyroidism by 13 V-J signatures. Researchers found most expanded thyroid clonotypes above 0.001 in blood as well.

The study excluded patients with uncontrolled infection, other autoimmune disease, pregnancy or lactation. Diagnoses used clinical symptoms, serum thyroxine and TRAb, thyroid ultrasound and orbital computed tomography. In the case of this clonotype: Its antigen remains unknown.

Amplification targeted TCR beta CDR3 regions from RNA transcripts. The HTBI primer set drove a first-round RT-PCR of the TCR CDR3. TCRdb itself ran the multiplex PCR reads through MiXCR, one entry per CDR3 protein. The repertoire holds about 640,000 distinct CDR3 sequences, with 45% as singletons. V lost 0 bases to trimming and J lost 3 bases, with 9 bases between them. The CDR3 is 14 residues long. Germline V CDR1 and CDR2: SGHRS, YFSETQ. The chain employs TRBV5-1 and TRBJ1-1; D remains unclear. This sequence was found in an adult man with Graves' disease, either hyperthyroidism or ophthalmopathy (not recorded which). The sample consisted of peripheral blood or thyroid tissue (not recorded which). The CDR3 sequence is CASSLDRSYTEAFF. The CDR3 nucleotides read TGCGCCAGCAGCTTGGACAGATCCTACACTGAAGCTTTCTTT.